Listed below are T cell receptor beta chains from one sample, sequenced in a study of TIL therapy for anti-PD-1-resistant metastatic lung cancer. Method: immunoSEQ multiplex PCR; TCRdb's copy keeps in-frame clones and lacks some. The sample holds 95,000 or so clones, around three fifths seen once. The source material was tumor tissue, sampled at baseline. Source of these receptors: a person between 25 and 80 years old with non-small cell lung cancer. Both conserved end residues are part of each CDR3. The D gene is left open where the match is weak.

v_call,d_call,cdr3_length,cdr3_aa
TRBV7-9,TRBD1,18,CASSLLGTLTGVGEKLFF
TRBV7-9,NA,12,CASSSLWDTIYF
TRBV5-1,NA,17,CASSFLSGPGSSYEQYF
TRBV7-2,NA,11,CASSLDHTQYF
TRBV5-4,NA,12,CASSSGDNEQFF
TRBV27,NA,13,CASSLGRSTEAFF
TRBV5-1,NA,13,CASKEGMGYEQYF
TRBV11-2,TRBD1,15,CASSPHDQGARGYTF
TRBV7-2,NA,14,CASSFTSGQETQYF
TRBV6-2/TRBV6-3,NA,12,CASSPRTQPQHF
TRBV5-1,TRBD1,15,CASSLDRGPAGELFF
TRBV5-1,NA,14,CASRRIGNTGELFF
TRBV10-3,NA,13,CAISGTGTYEQYF
TRBV6-4,TRBD2,18,CASSAQTSGRGHTGELFF
TRBV6-5,TRBD1,15,CASSPTGGPIYGYTF
TRBV2,NA,12,CAWSASGIEAFF
TRBV6-5,NA,15,CASRPSAGNKDEQYF
TRBV9,NA,13,CASSPSSGYEQYF
TRBV2,NA,15,CASSEGRRFLYEQYF
TRBV13,NA,16,CASSAGQGAGDNEQFF
TRBV28,NA,14,CASSWGRGLVEQYF
TRBV7-9,TRBD1,16,CASSPGGGSGNQPQHF
TRBV2,NA,13,CASRSLSNQPQHF
TRBV19,NA,13,CASGGSSYNEQFF
TRBV30,TRBD2,12,CAWSMGRGEQYF
TRBV6-2/TRBV6-3,NA,15,CASSYAGALQETQYF
TRBV7-2,NA,12,CASSLTQETQYF
TRBV7-9,TRBD2,16,CASSSYLAGVTDTQYF
TRBV7-2,NA,13,CASSLRVWEKLFF
TRBV28,NA,14,CASSLPGLSYEQYF
TRBV29-1,NA,8,CSVDNAGF
TRBV24-1,NA,14,CAPEGGKGIDEQFF
TRBV6-2/TRBV6-3,NA,12,CASSRSTDTQYF
TRBV5-1,NA,12,CASSLETDTQYF
TRBV7-7,TRBD1,12,CASSPGQGTQYF
TRBV7-9,TRBD1,15,CASSSLGQGSYEQYF
TRBV10-3,TRBD1,15,CAISESPGGTYEQYF
TRBV6-2/TRBV6-3,TRBD2,13,CASSGGSRETQYF
TRBV28,NA,15,CASSSLAGNNYGYTF
TRBV2,NA,14,CAIKTRFSAYEQYF
TRBV5-1,TRBD1,17,CASSLAIQPGQKETQYF